The 22 T cell receptor beta chains below all came from one sample that was sequenced in a study of neurological immune-mediated disorders. TCRdb re-analysed the 5' RACE reads in MiXCR, keeping a single row per CDR3 protein. The sample has 50,000 to 75,000 distinct CDR3 sequences, over 9.5% seen once. The sample was PBMCs. These receptors all come from a woman between 55 and 75 years old with HTLV-1-associated myelopathy (HAM/TSP).

At least ten counts were recorded for this clonotype. V usage is TRBV20-1 and J usage is TRBJ2-1, with D perhaps TRBD2 (5 bases). The CDR3 covers 13 residues. Trimming stripped 4 bases from V and 7 bases from J, with 14 bases between. Germline V CDR1 and CDR2: DFQATT, SNEGSKA (reference sequence). The CDR3 region is CSANLARWNEQFF. Written as DNA, the CDR3 is TGCAGTGCTAACCTAGCCCGCTGGAATGAGCAGTTCTTC.

This clonotype came up many times. The J gene is TRBJ2-7, the V gene TRBV12-3 or TRBV12-4; 10 bases align to TRBD2. The CDR3 has 14 residues. The trim removed 5 bases at V and 7 bases at J, leaving 8 bases unmatched. DNA of the CDR3: TGTGCCAGCAGTGGAAGCGGGAGGGTGAGGGAGCAGTACTTC. This sequence encodes CASSGSGRVREQYF.

This clonotype has at least ten counts. The CDR3 DNA sequence: TGCAGTGCTAGAGAACTAGCGGGATCAGGCCGGGAGCTGTTTTTT. It is translated as CSARELAGSGRELFF. This chain connects TRBV20-1 to TRBJ2-2; 10 nucleotides line up with TRBD2. CDR1 and CDR2 from the germline V gene are DFQATT and SNEGSKA (reference sequence). The CDR3 extends over 15 amino acids. The V and J ends lost 0 bases and 9 bases, in that order; junction bases with no gene match: 7.

This clonotype occurred many times. The chain employs TRBV4-3 and TRBJ2-7; possible D gene TRBD2, 5 bases. V was clipped by 1 base and J by 5 bases, with 15 bases between them. The CDR3 sequence is 15 residues long. Per germline, CDR1 LGHNA and CDR2 YSLEER. Here the CDR3 DNA reads TGCGCCAGCAGCCAAGGGTCCGCTAGCTCAAACGAGCAGTACTTC. Amino acids: CASSQGSASSNEQYF.

The table lists this clonotype with many counts. The V call is TRBV11-2, the J call TRBJ2-1; 8 bases line up with TRBD2. Germline loops: CDR1 SGHAT, CDR2 FQNNGV. Germline trimming cut 5 bases from V and 4 bases from J; bases unmatched to any gene: 7. This CDR3 is built from 15 residues. The DNA for the CDR3 is TGTGCCAGCAGCAAACGGGAGGGGGTTTACAATGAGCAGTTCTTC. This codes for CASSKREGVYNEQFF.

This clonotype was detected many times. CDR3 sequence reads: CASSQEGVRETQYF. CDR3 nucleotide sequence: TGCGCCAGCAGCCAAGAAGGAGTAAGGGAGACCCAGTACTTC. This rearrangement joins TRBV4-1 to TRBJ2-5; the D is unclear. Trimming shortened V by 0 bases and J by 5 bases, and 10 bases separated the two germline ends. CDR1 MGHRA and CDR2 YSYEKL come from the germline V gene. This CDR3 is 14 amino acids long.

This clonotype appeared a few times. The chain has TRBV6-1 and TRBJ2-7, with D perhaps matching TRBD2 (6 bases). The CDR3 totals 13 residues. V lost 5 bases to trimming and J lost 5 bases, with 13 bases between them. Germline-derived CDR1 and CDR2 are MNHNS and SASEGT. In nucleotides, the CDR3 is TGTGCCAGCAGTTCGGGACTCGGCAACGAGCAGTACTTC. Residues: CASSSGLGNEQYF.

This chain connects TRBV3-1 to TRBJ1-1, with a possible D match to TRBD1 (6 bases). Germline CDR1 and CDR2: LGHDT and YNNKEL (reference sequence). The CDR3 covers 15 residues. Trimming took off 1 base at V and 2 bases at J, with 11 bases between the two ends. CDR3 DNA sequence: TGTGCCAGCAGCCAAGCTGGGACACCTAACACTGAAGCTTTCTTT. Its protein is CASSQAGTPNTEAFF. The complete variable domain, with remaining parts taken from reference TRBV3-1 and TRBJ1-1, reads DTAVSQTPKYLVTQMGNDKSIKCEQNLGHDTMYWYKQDSKKFLKIMFSYNNKELIINETVPNRFSPKSPDKAHLNLHINSLELGDSAVYFCASSQAGTPNTEAFFGQGTRLTVV.

There are many counts of this clonotype. This CDR3 reads CASSLEEGQPQHF. The DNA for the CDR3 is TGTGCCAGCAGCTTAGAAGAAGGCCAGCCCCAGCATTTT. The V call is TRBV7-9, the J call TRBJ1-5; D is unresolved. Trimming left V 1 base short and J 7 bases short, with 8 bases between. The CDR3 loop spans 13 amino acids. Germline CDR1 reads SEHNR; CDR2 reads FQNEAQ (reference sequence). Using reference TRBV7-9 and TRBJ1-5 for the parts outside the CDR3, the full variable domain is DTGVSQNPRHKITKRGQNVTFRCDPISEHNRLYWYRQTLGQGPEFLTYFQNEAQLEKSRLLSDRFSAERPKGSFSTLEIQRTEQGDSAMYLCASSLEEGQPQHFGDGTRLSIL.

Ten or more counts support this clonotype. The chain carries TRBV7-9 and TRBJ1-1; D gene uncertain. The V gene's germline CDR1 is SEHNR and CDR2 FQNEAQ (reference sequence). This CDR3 has 13 residues. V lost 4 bases and J 3 bases, leaving 9 bases between the germline ends. CDR3 in amino acids: CASSSTSYTEAFF. The CDR3 region has the DNA TGTGCCAGCAGCTCCACTTCTTACACTGAAGCTTTCTTT. Combining the CDR3 with reference TRBV7-9 and TRBJ1-1 gives the whole variable domain DTGVSQNPRHKITKRGQNVTFRCDPISEHNRLYWYRQTLGQGPEFLTYFQNEAQLEKSRLLSDRFSAERPKGSFSTLEIQRTEQGDSAMYLCASSSTSYTEAFFGQGTRLTVV.

This clonotype was seen just once. This chain uses TRBV21-1 with TRBJ2-1; the table assigns TRBD1, which was not confirmed against the DNA. TRBV21-1 is listed as a pseudogene. This CDR3 contains 14 residues. CDR3 protein: CASKAGQGHNEQFF. For the CDR3, the DNA is TGTGCCAGCAAGGCGGGGCAGGGTCACAATGAGCAGTTCTTC.

This clonotype was observed at least ten times. The chain carries TRBV11-2 and TRBJ2-1, with 8 bases fitting TRBD2. Germline CDR1 is SGHAT and CDR2 is FQNNGV. There are 16 residues in the CDR3. The V gene end was trimmed by 5 bases and the J gene end by 5 bases; junction bases not matched to a gene: 11. In DNA, the CDR3 is TGTGCCAGCAGCGAACCATCAGGACTAGCCGACAATGAGCAGTTCTTC. Amino acid sequence: CASSEPSGLADNEQFF.

This clonotype was detected ten times or more. CDR3 sequence reads: CASRKRGTGTNSPLHF. Written as DNA, the CDR3 is TGTGCCAGCAGGAAACGAGGGACCGGGACCAATTCACCCCTCCACTTT. The chain couples TRBV7-9 to TRBJ1-6; D perhaps matches TRBD1 (5 bases). From germline, CDR1 is SEHNR and CDR2 FQNEAQ (reference sequence). The CDR3 extends over 16 amino acids. The V end was cut by 6 bases, the J end by 7 bases, with 19 bases between. Using reference TRBV7-9 and TRBJ1-6 for the parts outside the CDR3, the full variable domain is DTGVSQNPRHKITKRGQNVTFRCDPISEHNRLYWYRQTLGQGPEFLTYFQNEAQLEKSRLLSDRFSAERPKGSFSTLEIQRTEQGDSAMYLCASRKRGTGTNSPLHFGNGTRLTVT.

This clonotype has at least ten counts. The CDR3 loop is CAISDGGGLYEQYF. As DNA, the CDR3 is TGTGCCATCAGTGACGGGGGAGGGCTCTACGAGCAGTACTTC. The chain combines TRBV10-3 with TRBJ2-7; 7 bases are a match to TRBD2. There are 14 residues in the CDR3. Trimming cost V 3 bases and J 3 bases; bases outside gene matches: 5. The germline V gene has CDR1 ENHRY and CDR2 SYGVKD.

This clonotype was seen many times. The V and J genes are TRBV5-1 and TRBJ2-7, with TRBD2 as a possible D gene (6 bases). The V end lost 3 bases, the J end lost 6 bases, and 19 bases lay between the germline ends. Per germline, CDR1 SGHRS and CDR2 YFSETQ. This CDR3 spans 15 amino acids. The CDR3 reads CASSSSGTPEGEQYF. As DNA, the CDR3 is TGCGCCAGCAGCTCTTCCGGGACCCCGGAGGGCGAGCAGTACTTC.

The CDR3: CAISELWGRSNQPQHF. In DNA form, the CDR3 reads TGTGCCATCAGTGAGTTATGGGGAAGGAGCAATCAGCCCCAGCATTTT. J is TRBJ1-5 and V is TRBV10-3; D call uncertain. V was pared by 1 base and J by 1 base, with 11 bases between. CDR3 length equals 16 residues. Germline V CDR1 and CDR2: ENHRY, SYGVKD.

The sample holds many counts of this clonotype. The CDR3 DNA reads TGCGCCAGCAGCCAAGAGGGGGGTGAAAAACTGTTTTTT. Amino acid sequence: CASSQEGGEKLFF. V gene TRBV4-1 combines with J gene TRBJ1-4; TRBD1 might be the D (5 bases). Germline V lookup: CDR1 MGHRA, CDR2 YSYEKL. V lost 0 bases to trimming and J lost 7 bases, with 6 bases between them. This CDR3 is built from 13 residues.

This clonotype has a count of ten or more. J is TRBJ2-1 and V is TRBV9; a weak D match, TRBD1 (6 bases). The germline V gene encodes CDR1 SGDLS and CDR2 YYNGEE. The CDR3 runs 15 residues. Trimming removed 4 bases at V and 2 bases at J, with 13 bases between. The CDR3 loop reads CASSPTGTPYNEQFF. The DNA for the CDR3 is TGTGCCAGCAGCCCGACCGGGACACCCTACAATGAGCAGTTCTTC.

This clonotype was detected many times. The chain couples TRBV20-1 to TRBJ2-5, with 10 bases identical to TRBD2. The CDR3 has 15 residues. CDR1 is DFQATT, CDR2 SNEGSKA, per germline (reference sequence). V gave up 1 base and J gave up 2 bases; unmatched junction bases: 4. The chain's CDR3 is CSARGLAGVQETQYF. As DNA, the CDR3 is TGCAGTGCTAGAGGGCTAGCGGGAGTTCAAGAGACCCAGTACTTC.

The sample holds many counts of this clonotype. The genes are TRBV20-1 and TRBJ2-3; 11 positions match TRBD2. CDR1 DFQATT and CDR2 SNEGSKA come from the germline V gene (reference sequence). Trimming cost V 1 base and J 3 bases; bases outside gene matches: 6. The CDR3 loop spans 16 amino acids. The CDR3 nucleotides are TGCAGTGCTAGAGTCACTAGCGGGAGTAGTACAGATACGCAGTATTTT. It yields the protein CSARVTSGSSTDTQYF.

The table lists this clonotype with many counts. This chain connects TRBV6-5 to TRBJ2-3, with D hard to call. V gave up 3 bases and J gave up 4 bases, with 8 bases separating them. Germline values: CDR1 MNHEY, CDR2 SVGAGI. The CDR3 loop spans 13 amino acids. The CDR3 nucleotides are TGTGCCAGCAGTTATTACGGGTCAGATACGCAGTATTTT. Protein: CASSYYGSDTQYF.

This clonotype showed up many times. This chain uses TRBV5-1 with TRBJ2-7; TRBD2 matches 10 bases. This CDR3 has 16 amino acids. V was clipped by 0 bases and J by 3 bases; unmatched bases: 6. Germline-derived CDR1 and CDR2 are SGHRS and YFSETQ. CDR3 residues: CASSLAPAGGYYEQYF. The CDR3 DNA follows: TGCGCCAGCAGCTTGGCCCCAGCGGGAGGGTACTACGAGCAGTACTTC.